This TCR beta chain came from a study of PD-L1 blockade in urothelial cancer. The wider study: Starting around 2014, patients were given atezolizumab (1,200 mg intravenously every 3 weeks). Points from the study as a whole: Lower pretreatment blood TCR clonality, under the median, predicted better survival, researchers reported.

With regard to this clone: Its antigen is undetermined.

Sequencing was performed with immunoSEQ multiplex PCR; in TCRdb, only in-frame clones are kept and a portion is missing. The sample carries 40,000 to 45,000 clones, about 88% recorded once. Time point: peripheral blood 6 weeks after treatment start. Patients had urothelial carcinoma that was locally advanced or metastatic. The receptor comes from a man in his 70s with urothelial cancer. Sequencing was performed on PBMCs, taken around atezolizumab (anti-PD-L1) treatment.

In DNA form, the CDR3 reads TGTGCCAGCAGTGACATGGTAGCCGGGACTAGCGGGCTGACCTACAATGAGCAGTTCTTC. This gives the protein CASSDMVAGTSGLTYNEQFF. The chain is built from TRBV28 and TRBJ2-1; 12 nucleotides match TRBD2. The V and J ends lost 5 bases and 2 bases, in that order; junction bases with no gene match: 16. Germline lookup yields CDR1 MDHEN and CDR2 SYDVKM. This CDR3 is 20 amino acids long.